This T cell receptor (beta chain) was recovered during a study of shared clonotypes between healthy human individuals. The wider study: CD4 naive and CD4 memory each took three plates per donor, while CD8 naive took two and CD8 memory one.

Positive CCR7 selection of CD45RO-negative cells yielded the naive CD8 cells, and terminally differentiated effector memory CD45RA+ cells were excluded. Assay used: immunoSEQ multiplex PCR; TCRdb lists only in-frame clones, some missing. The sample records 550,000 to 750,000 clones, 92% being singletons. CDR3 size: 18 residues. Germline V CDR1 and CDR2: SGHVS, FQNEAQ. Trimming took 1 base from V and 7 from J; bases not matched to a gene: 11. The chain recombines TRBV7-8 with TRBJ2-2; 11 bases are a match to TRBD2. This sequence was found in a man aged 25 to 40 in good health. Sequences were obtained from naive CD8+ T cells sorted from blood. The CDR3 sequence: CASSLEYFSGRGVGELFF. DNA for the CDR3: TGTGCCAGCAGCTTAGAATATTTTAGCGGGAGGGGAGTCGGGGAGCTGTTTTTT.